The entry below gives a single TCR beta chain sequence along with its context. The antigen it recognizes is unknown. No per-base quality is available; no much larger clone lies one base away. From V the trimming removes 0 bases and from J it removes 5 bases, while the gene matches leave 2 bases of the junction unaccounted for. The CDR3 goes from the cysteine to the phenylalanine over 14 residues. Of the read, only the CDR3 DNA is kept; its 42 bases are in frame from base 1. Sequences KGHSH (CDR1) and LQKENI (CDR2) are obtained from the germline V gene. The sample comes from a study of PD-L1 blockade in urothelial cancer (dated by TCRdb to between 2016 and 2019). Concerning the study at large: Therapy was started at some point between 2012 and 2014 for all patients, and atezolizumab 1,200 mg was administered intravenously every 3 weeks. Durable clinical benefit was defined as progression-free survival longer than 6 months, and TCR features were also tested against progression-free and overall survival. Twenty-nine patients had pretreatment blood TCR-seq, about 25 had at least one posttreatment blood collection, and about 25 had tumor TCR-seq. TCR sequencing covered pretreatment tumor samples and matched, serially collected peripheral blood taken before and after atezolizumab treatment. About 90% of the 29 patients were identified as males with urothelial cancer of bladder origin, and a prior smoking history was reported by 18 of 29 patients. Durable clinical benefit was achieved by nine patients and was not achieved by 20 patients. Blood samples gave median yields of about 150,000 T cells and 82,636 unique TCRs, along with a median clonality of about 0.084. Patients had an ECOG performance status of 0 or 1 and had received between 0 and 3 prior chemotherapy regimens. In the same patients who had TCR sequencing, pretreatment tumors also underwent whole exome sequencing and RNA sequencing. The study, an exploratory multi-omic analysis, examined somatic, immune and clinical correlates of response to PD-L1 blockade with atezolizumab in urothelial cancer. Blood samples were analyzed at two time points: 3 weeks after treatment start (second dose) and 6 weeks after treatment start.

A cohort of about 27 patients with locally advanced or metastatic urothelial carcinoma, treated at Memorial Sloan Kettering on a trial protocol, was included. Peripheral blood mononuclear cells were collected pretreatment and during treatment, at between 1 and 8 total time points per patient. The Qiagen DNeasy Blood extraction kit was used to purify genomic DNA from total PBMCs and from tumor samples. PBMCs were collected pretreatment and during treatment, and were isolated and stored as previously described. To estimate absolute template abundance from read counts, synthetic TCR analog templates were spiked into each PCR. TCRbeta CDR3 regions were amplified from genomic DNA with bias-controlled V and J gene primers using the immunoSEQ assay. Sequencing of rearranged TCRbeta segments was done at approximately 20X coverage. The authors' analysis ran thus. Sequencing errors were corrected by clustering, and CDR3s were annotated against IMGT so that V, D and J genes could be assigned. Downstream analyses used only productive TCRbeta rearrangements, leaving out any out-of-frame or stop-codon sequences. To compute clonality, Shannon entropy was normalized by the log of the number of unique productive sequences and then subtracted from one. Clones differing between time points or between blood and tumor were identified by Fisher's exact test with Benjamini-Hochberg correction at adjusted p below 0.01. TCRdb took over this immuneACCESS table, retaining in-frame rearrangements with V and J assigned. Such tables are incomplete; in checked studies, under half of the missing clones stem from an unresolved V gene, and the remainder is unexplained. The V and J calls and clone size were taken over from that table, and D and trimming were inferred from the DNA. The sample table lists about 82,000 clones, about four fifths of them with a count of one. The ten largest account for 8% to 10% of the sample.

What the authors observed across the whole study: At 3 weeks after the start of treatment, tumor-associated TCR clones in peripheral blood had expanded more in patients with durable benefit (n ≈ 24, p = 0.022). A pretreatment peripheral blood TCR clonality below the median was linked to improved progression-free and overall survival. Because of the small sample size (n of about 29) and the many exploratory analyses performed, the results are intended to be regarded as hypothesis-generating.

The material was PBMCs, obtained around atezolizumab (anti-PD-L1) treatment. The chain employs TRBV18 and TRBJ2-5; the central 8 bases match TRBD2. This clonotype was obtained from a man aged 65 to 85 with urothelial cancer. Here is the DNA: TGTGCCAGCTCACCACCGGTAGCGGGGGAGACCCAGTACTTC. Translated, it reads CASSPPVAGETQYF. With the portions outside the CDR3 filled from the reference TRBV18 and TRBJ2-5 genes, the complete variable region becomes NAGVMQNPRHLVRRRGQEARLRCSPMKGHSHVYWYRQLPEEGLKFMVYLQKENIIDESGMPKERFSAEFPKEGPSILRIQQVVRGDSAAYFCASSPPVAGETQYFGPGTRLLVL.